This entry features one T cell receptor beta chain sequence. The repertoire was sequenced with immunoSEQ multiplex PCR; TCRdb's copy has only in-frame clones and lacks some. The sample lists 100,000 or so clones; around 92% were seen once. Germline assignment: CDR1 GTSNPN and CDR2 SVGIG (reference sequence). The CDR3 runs 12 residues. V lost 7 bases and J lost 2; bases outside the gene matches: 5. This sample was included in a study of T cell changes during pregnancy in multiple sclerosis. Here the sequenced sample was peripheral blood, taken in the second trimester of pregnancy. The rearrangement joins TRBV30 to TRBJ2-7, with TRBD1 matching 7 bases. The origin of this receptor is a female donor with multiple sclerosis, enrolled in a pregnancy study. CDR3 amino acids: CALTGNAYEQYF. The CDR3 DNA follows: TGTGCCTTGACAGGGAACGCCTACGAGCAGTACTTC.